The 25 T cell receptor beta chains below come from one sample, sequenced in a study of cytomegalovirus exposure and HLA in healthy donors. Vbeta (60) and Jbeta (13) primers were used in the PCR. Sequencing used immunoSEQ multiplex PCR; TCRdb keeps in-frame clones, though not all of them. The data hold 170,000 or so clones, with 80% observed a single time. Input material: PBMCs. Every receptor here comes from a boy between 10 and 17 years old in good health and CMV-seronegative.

The CDR3 sequence is CASSQDWSGDWNEQFF. The DNA of the CDR3 is TGCGCCAGCAGCCAAGACTGGAGCGGAGATTGGAATGAGCAGTTCTTC. J is TRBJ2-1 and V is TRBV4-1; D perhaps matches TRBD2 (5 bases). Per the germline V gene, CDR1 is MGHRA and CDR2 is YSYEKL. V lost 0 bases and J 7 bases, leaving 16 bases between the germline ends. CDR3 length: 16 residues.

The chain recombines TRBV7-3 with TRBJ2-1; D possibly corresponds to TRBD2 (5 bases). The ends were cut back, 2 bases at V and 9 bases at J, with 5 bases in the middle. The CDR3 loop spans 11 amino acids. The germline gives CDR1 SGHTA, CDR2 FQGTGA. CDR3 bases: TGTGCCAGCAGCTTAGAGGGTGAGCAGTTCTTC. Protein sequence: CASSLEGEQFF.

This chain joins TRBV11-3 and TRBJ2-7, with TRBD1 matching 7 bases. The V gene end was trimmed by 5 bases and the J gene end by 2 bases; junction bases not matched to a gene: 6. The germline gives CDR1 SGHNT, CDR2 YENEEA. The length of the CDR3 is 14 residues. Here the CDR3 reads CASSPRQGPYEQYF. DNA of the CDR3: TGTGCCAGCAGCCCAAGACAGGGTCCCTACGAGCAGTACTTC.

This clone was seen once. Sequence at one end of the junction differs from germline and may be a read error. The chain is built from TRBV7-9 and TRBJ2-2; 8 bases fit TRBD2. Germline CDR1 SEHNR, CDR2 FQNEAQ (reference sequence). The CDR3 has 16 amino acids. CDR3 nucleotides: TGTTCCAGCAGCTTACTCTGCGGGGGGCGGGCCGGGGAGCTGTTTTTT. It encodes CSSSLLCGGRAGELFF.

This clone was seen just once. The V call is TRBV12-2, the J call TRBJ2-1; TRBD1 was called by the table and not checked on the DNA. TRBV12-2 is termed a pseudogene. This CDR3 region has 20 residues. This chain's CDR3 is CASRRGTGGSAGGPYNEQFF. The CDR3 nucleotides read TGTGCAAGTCGCCGGGGGACAGGGGGCTCCGCGGGAGGCCCCTACAATGAGCAGTTCTTC.

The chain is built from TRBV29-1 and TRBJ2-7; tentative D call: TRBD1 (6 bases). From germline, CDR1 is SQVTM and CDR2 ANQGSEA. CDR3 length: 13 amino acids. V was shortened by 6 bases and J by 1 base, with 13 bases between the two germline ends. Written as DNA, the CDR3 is TGCAGCGTCGCGTTGGGGGCGTCCTACGAGCAGTACTTC. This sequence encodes CSVALGASYEQYF.

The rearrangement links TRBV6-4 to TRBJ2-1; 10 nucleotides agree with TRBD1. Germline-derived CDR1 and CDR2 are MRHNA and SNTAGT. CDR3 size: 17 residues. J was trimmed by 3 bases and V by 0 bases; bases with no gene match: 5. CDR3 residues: CASSDSVGDRGYNEQFF. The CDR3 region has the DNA TGTGCCAGCAGTGACTCGGTGGGGGACAGGGGCTACAATGAGCAGTTCTTC.

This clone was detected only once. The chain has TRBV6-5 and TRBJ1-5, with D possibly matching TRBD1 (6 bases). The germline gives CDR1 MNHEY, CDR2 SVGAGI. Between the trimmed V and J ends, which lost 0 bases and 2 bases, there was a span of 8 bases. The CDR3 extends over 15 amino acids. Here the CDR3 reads CASSYSNRGNQPQHF. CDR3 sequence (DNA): TGTGCCAGCAGTTACTCTAACAGGGGCAATCAGCCCCAGCATTTT.

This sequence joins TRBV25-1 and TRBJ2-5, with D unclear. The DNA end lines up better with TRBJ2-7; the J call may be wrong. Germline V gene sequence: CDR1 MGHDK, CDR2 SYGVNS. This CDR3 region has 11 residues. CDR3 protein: CASSEYYEQYF. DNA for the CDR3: TGTGCCAGCAGTGAATACTACGAGCAGTACTTC.

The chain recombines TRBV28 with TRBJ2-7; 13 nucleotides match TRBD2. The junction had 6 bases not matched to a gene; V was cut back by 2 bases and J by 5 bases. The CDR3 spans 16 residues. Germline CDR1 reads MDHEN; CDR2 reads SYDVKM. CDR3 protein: CASSLGGLAGFDEQYF. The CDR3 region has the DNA TGTGCCAGCAGTTTAGGGGGACTAGCGGGATTCGACGAGCAGTACTTC.

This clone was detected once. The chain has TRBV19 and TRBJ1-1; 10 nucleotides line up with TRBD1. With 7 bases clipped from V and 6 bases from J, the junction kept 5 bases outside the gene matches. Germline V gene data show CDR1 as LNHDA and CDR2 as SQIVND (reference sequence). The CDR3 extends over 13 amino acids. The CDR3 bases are TGTGCCAGTACCCCGGGACAGGGGCCTGAAGCTTTCTTT. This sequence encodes CASTPGQGPEAFF.

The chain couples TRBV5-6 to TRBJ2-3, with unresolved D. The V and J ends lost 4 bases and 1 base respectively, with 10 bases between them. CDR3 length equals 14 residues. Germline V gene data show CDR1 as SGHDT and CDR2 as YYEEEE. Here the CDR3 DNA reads TGTGCCAGCAGCCTACTGATTGGCACAGATACGCAGTATTTT. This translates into CASSLLIGTDTQYF.

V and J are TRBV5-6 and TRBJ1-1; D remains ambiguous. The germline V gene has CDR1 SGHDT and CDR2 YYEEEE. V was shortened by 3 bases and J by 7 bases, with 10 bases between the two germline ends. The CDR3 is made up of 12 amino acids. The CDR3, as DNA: TGTGCCAGCAGCTCCGGTGAAGTTGAAGCTTTCTTT. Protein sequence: CASSSGEVEAFF. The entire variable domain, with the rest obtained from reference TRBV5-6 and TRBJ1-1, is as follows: DAGVTQSPTHLIKTRGQQVTLRCSPKSGHDTVSWYQQALGQGPQFIFQYYEEEERQRGNFPDRFSGHQFPNYSSELNVNALLLGDSALYLCASSSGEVEAFFGQGTRLTVV.

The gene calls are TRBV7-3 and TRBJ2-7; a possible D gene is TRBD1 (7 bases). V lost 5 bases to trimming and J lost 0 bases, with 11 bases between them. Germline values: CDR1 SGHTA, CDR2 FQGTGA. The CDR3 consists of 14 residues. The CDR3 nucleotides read TGTGCCAGCAGCCACAGGGGACTCTCCTACGAGCAGTACTTC. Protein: CASSHRGLSYEQYF.

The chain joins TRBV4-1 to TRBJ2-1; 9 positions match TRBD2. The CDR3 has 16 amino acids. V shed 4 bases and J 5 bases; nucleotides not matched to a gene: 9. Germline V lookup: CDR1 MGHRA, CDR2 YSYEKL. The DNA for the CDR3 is TGCGCCAGCAGCCTACTGAGCGGGGGGCCCAACAATGAGCAGTTCTTC. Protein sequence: CASSLLSGGPNNEQFF.

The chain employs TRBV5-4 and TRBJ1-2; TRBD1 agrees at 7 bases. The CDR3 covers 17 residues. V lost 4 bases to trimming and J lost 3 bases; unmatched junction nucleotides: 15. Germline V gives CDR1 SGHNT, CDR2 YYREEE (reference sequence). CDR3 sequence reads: CASSVTGVPQTHYGYTF. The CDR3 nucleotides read TGTGCCAGCAGCGTAACAGGGGTCCCGCAAACCCACTATGGCTACACCTTC.

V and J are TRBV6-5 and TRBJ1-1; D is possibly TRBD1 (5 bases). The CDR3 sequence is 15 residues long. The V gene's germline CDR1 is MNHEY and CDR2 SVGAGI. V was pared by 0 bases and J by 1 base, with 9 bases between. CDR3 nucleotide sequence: TGTGCCAGCAGTTACTCGGTCGGGGGGAACACTGAAGCTTTCTTT. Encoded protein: CASSYSVGGNTEAFF.

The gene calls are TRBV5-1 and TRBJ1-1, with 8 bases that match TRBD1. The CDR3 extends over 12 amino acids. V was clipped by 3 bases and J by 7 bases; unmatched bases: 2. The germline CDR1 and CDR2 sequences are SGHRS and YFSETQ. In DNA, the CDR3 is TGCGCCAGCAGCTCAACAGGGGGTGAAGCTTTCTTT. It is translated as CASSSTGGEAFF.

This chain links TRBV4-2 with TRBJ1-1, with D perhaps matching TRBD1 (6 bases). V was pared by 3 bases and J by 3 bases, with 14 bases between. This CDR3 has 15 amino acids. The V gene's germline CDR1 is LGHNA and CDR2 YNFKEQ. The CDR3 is CASSQISQGDTEAFF. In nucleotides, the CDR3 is TGTGCCAGCAGCCAGATATCACAGGGTGACACTGAAGCTTTCTTT.

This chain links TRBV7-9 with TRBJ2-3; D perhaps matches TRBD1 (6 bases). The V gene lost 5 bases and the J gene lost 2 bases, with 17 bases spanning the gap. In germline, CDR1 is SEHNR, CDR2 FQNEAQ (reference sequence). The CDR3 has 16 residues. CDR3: CASSLRRQVSTDTQYF. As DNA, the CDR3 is TGTGCCAGCAGCCTGCGCAGACAGGTGTCCACAGATACGCAGTATTTT.

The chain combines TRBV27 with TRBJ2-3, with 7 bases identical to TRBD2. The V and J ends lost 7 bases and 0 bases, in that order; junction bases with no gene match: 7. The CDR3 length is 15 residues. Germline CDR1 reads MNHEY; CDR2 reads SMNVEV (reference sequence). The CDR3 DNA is TGTGCCAGCAATTTCGCGGGAGAAAGCACAGATACGCAGTATTTT. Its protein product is CASNFAGESTDTQYF.

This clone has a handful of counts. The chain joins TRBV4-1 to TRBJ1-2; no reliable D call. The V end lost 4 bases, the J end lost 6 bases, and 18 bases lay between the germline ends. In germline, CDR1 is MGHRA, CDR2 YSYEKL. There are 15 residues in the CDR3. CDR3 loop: CASSPSTGGGNGYTF. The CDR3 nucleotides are TGCGCCAGCAGCCCCTCCACCGGAGGAGGCAATGGCTACACCTTC.

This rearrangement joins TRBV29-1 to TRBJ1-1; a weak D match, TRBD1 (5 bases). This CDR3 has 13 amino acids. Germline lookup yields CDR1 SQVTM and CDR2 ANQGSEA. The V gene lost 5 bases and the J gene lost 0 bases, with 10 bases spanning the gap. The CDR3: CSVFRTLNTEAFF. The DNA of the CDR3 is TGCAGCGTTTTTAGGACACTGAACACTGAAGCTTTCTTT. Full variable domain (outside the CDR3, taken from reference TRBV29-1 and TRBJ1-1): SAVISQKPSRDICQRGTSLTIQCQVDSQVTMMFWYRQQPGQSLTLIATANQGSEATYESGFVIDKFPISRPNLTFSTLTVSNMSPEDSSIYLCSVFRTLNTEAFFGQGTRLTVV.

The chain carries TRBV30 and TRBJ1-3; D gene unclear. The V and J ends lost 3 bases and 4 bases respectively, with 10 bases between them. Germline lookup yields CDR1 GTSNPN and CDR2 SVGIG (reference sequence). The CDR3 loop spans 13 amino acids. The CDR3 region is CAWRLGVGNTIYF. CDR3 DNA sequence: TGTGCCTGGAGGCTGGGAGTCGGAAACACCATATATTTT.

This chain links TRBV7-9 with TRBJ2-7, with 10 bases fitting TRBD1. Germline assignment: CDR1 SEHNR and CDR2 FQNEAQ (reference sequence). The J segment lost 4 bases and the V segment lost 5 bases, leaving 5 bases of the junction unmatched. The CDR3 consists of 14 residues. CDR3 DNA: TGTGCCAGCAGCGGAAGACAGGGGGCTTACGAGCAGTACTTC. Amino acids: CASSGRQGAYEQYF.